The 24 T cell receptor beta chains below all came from one sample that was sequenced in a study of blood T cell repertoires in COVID-19 (dated by TCRdb to the early 2020s). The library came from the immunoSEQ multiplex PCR assay. TCRdb limited this immuneACCESS table to in-frame rearrangements with V and J called. A share of clones is missing; checked studies link under half to unresolved V genes, and the rest is unexplained. The sample yields 300,000 to 350,000 clones; approximately 91% were counted once. The biggest ten clones account for around 7.9% of the sample. The specimen sequenced was peripheral blood. These receptors all stem from a woman in her 70s with COVID-19, enrolled during active disease.

The chain employs TRBV6-5 and TRBJ1-1; no definite D call. The V gene's germline CDR1 is MNHEY and CDR2 SVGAGI. Deletions cut 9 bases from V and 3 bases from J, with 14 bases between. The CDR3 spans 13 residues. The CDR3 DNA reads as TGTGCCAGTCAGGCTATTAAGGACACTGAAGCTTTCTTT. As protein: CASQAIKDTEAFF.

This clone was seen once. The chain carries TRBV28 and TRBJ2-5; 8 bases agree with TRBD1. Germline lookup yields CDR1 MDHEN and CDR2 SYDVKM. The CDR3 has 14 residues. The ends lost 3 bases at V and 1 base at J; junction bases unmatched: 1. DNA of the CDR3: TGTGCCAGCAGTTTTACAGGGGGCCAAGAGACCCAGTACTTC. Its translation: CASSFTGGQETQYF.

The chain carries TRBV30 and TRBJ1-6, with D uncertain. The length of the CDR3 is 14 residues. CDR1 is GTSNPN, CDR2 SVGIG, per germline (reference sequence). The V and J ends lost 4 bases and 5 bases respectively, with 12 bases between them. The CDR3: CAWTPGRHNSPLHF. CDR3 nucleotide sequence: TGTGCCTGGACCCCAGGCCGTCATAATTCACCCCTCCACTTT.

The J gene is TRBJ2-5, the V gene TRBV5-1; 7 bases match TRBD2. V gave up 3 bases and J gave up 4 bases; unmatched junction bases: 6. This CDR3 comprises 14 residues. In germline, CDR1 is SGHRS, CDR2 YFSETQ. CDR3 coding DNA: TGCGCCAGCAGCTCCCGGGAGGAATTAGAGACCCAGTACTTC. This translates into CASSSREELETQYF. Complete variable domain (other parts from reference TRBV5-1 and TRBJ2-5): KAGVTQTPRYLIKTRGQQVTLSCSPISGHRSVSWYQQTPGQGLQFLFEYFSETQRNKGNFPGRFSGRQFSNSRSEMNVSTLELGDSALYLCASSSREELETQYFGPGTRLLVL.

CDR3 coding DNA: TGTGCCAGCAGCCCCCCGGGACAGGGTAGCAATCAGCCCCAGCATTTT. Translated, it gives CASSPPGQGSNQPQHF. The chain combines TRBV28 with TRBJ1-5; 9 bases are shared with TRBD1. The CDR3 sequence is 16 residues long. V was pared by 6 bases and J by 0 bases, with 6 bases of the junction left unmatched. Germline V gene data show CDR1 as MDHEN and CDR2 as SYDVKM.

This chain connects TRBV29-1 to TRBJ2-7, with a tentative D call TRBD1 (7 bases). Germline CDR1 and CDR2: SQVTM and ANQGSEA. The CDR3 has 14 amino acids. V lost 3 bases to trimming and J lost 2 bases, with 14 bases between them. CDR3 amino acids: CSVDGGQTAYEQYF. DNA of the CDR3: TGCAGCGTTGACGGGGGACAGACGGCCTACGAGCAGTACTTC.

The V gene is TRBV11-3, the J gene TRBJ1-1, with D hard to call. CDR1 SGHNT and CDR2 YENEEA come from the germline V gene. V gave up 0 bases and J gave up 1 base, with 3 bases separating them. The CDR3 contains 13 residues. Here the CDR3 DNA reads TGTGCCAGCAGCTTAGACGGGAACACTGAAGCTTTCTTT. Amino acid sequence: CASSLDGNTEAFF.

This chain joins TRBV19 and TRBJ2-7, with TRBD2 matching 7 bases. CDR1 is LNHDA and CDR2 is SQIVND in the germline V gene (reference sequence). This CDR3 comprises 16 residues. V trimming: 5 bases; J trimming: 3 bases; junction bases outside the gene matches: 13. CDR3 nucleotides: TGTGCCAGTAGTCGGGGCGGGGGAACATCGAGCTACGAGCAGTACTTC. This translates into CASSRGGGTSSYEQYF.

Points on this clone: Different DNA sequences within this sample yield the same CDR3. This sequence joins TRBV5-1 and TRBJ1-1, with TRBD1 as a possible D gene (5 bases). Germline CDR1 reads SGHRS; CDR2 reads YFSETQ. The CDR3 loop spans 14 amino acids. V gave up 4 bases and J gave up 1 base, with 11 bases separating them. CDR3 amino acids: CASSPGLSNTEAFF. CDR3 coding DNA: TGCGCCAGCAGCCCGGGACTGTCGAACACTGAAGCTTTCTTT. The entire variable domain, with the rest obtained from reference TRBV5-1 and TRBJ1-1, is as follows: KAGVTQTPRYLIKTRGQQVTLSCSPISGHRSVSWYQQTPGQGLQFLFEYFSETQRNKGNFPGRFSGRQFSNSRSEMNVSTLELGDSALYLCASSPGLSNTEAFFGQGTRLTVV.

The chain carries TRBV5-6 and TRBJ1-1; D unresolved. Looked up from germline, CDR1 is SGHDT and CDR2 is YYEEEE. The V end was cut by 0 bases, the J end by 6 bases, with 12 bases between. CDR3 length: 14 amino acids. The CDR3 reads CASSLGQLMAEAFF. For the CDR3, the DNA is TGTGCCAGCAGCTTGGGACAATTGATGGCTGAAGCTTTCTTT.

V gene TRBV27 combines with J gene TRBJ1-1; a possible D gene is TRBD1 (6 bases). The CDR3 spans 14 residues. CDR1 is MNHEY and CDR2 is SMNVEV in the germline V gene (reference sequence). Trimming left V 3 bases short and J 4 bases short, with 12 bases between. The CDR3 protein is CASSLQGRGTEAFF. CDR3 sequence (DNA): TGTGCCAGCAGTTTGCAGGGGCGCGGCACTGAAGCTTTCTTT.

The V call is TRBV7-9, the J call TRBJ1-1; tentative D call: TRBD1 (5 bases). Germline CDR1 SEHNR, CDR2 FQNEAQ (reference sequence). Trimming shortened V by 2 bases and J by 4 bases, and 11 bases separated the two germline ends. There are 14 residues in the CDR3. CDR3 nucleotide sequence: TGTGCCAGCAGCTTAATGGGGGGAGCCACTGAAGCTTTCTTT. Translated, it gives CASSLMGGATEAFF.

This chain joins TRBV18 and TRBJ1-5; 7 bases match TRBD1. Trimming at V came to 6 bases and at J to 3 bases, leaving 5 bases not matched to a gene. Germline assignment: CDR1 KGHSH and CDR2 LQKENI. The CDR3 runs to 14 residues. The CDR3 region is CASSPTGDNQPQHF. In DNA, the CDR3 is TGTGCCAGCTCCCCTACAGGGGACAATCAGCCCCAGCATTTT.

The V gene is TRBV9, the J gene TRBJ2-7, with 9 bases that match TRBD1. CDR3 size: 16 residues. Per germline, CDR1 SGDLS and CDR2 YYNGEE. The trim removed 2 bases at V and 2 bases at J, leaving 8 bases unmatched. CDR3 in DNA: TGTGCCAGCAGCGTTGGGTGGGGACAGGGAGCCTACGAGCAGTACTTC. Translation gives CASSVGWGQGAYEQYF.

The gene calls are TRBV7-9 and TRBJ2-2; D is possibly TRBD2 (5 bases). Germline CDR1 SEHNR, CDR2 FQNEAQ (reference sequence). Trimming took off 5 bases at V and 4 bases at J, with 17 bases between the two ends. The CDR3 has 16 amino acids. Here the CDR3 DNA reads TGTGCCAGCAGCCCCTTCGGACTGCCTGTCACCGGGGAGCTGTTTTTT. Translation: CASSPFGLPVTGELFF.

CDR3: CASSWTSGGLSGTQYF. Written as DNA, the CDR3 is TGTGCCAGCAGCTGGACTAGCGGGGGACTTTCGGGTACGCAGTATTTT. The chain recombines TRBV7-8 with TRBJ2-3; 13 bases line up with TRBD2. This CDR3 region has 16 residues. Trimming at V came to 4 bases and at J to 8 bases, leaving 9 bases not matched to a gene. Germline CDR1 and CDR2: SGHVS and FQNEAQ. Filled out from reference TRBV7-8 and TRBJ2-3, the complete variable domain reads GAGVSQSPRYKVAKRGQDVALRCDPISGHVSLFWYQQALGQGPEFLTYFQNEAQLDKSGLPSDRFFAERPEGSVSTLKIQRTQQEDSAVYLCASSWTSGGLSGTQYFGPGTRLTVL.

This rearrangement joins TRBV5-1 to TRBJ1-1; D is unclear. Trimming took 0 bases from V and 2 from J, leaving 8 bases between them. The germline V gene has CDR1 SGHRS and CDR2 YFSETQ. The CDR3 runs to 14 residues. Written as DNA, the CDR3 is TGCGCCAGCAGCTTGGTAGATACTAACACTGAAGCTTTCTTT. Its translation is CASSLVDTNTEAFF.

The rearrangement links TRBV7-9 to TRBJ1-2; D might be TRBD1 (6 bases). V was trimmed by 8 bases and J by 4 bases, leaving 17 bases between them. The CDR3 runs to 14 residues. CDR1 is SEHNR, CDR2 FQNEAQ, per germline (reference sequence). The CDR3 DNA reads TGTGCCAGCGGACCCGACAGGCTGGGCTATGGCTACACCTTC. It yields the protein CASGPDRLGYGYTF. Full variable domain (outside the CDR3, taken from reference TRBV7-9 and TRBJ1-2): DTGVSQNPRHKITKRGQNVTFRCDPISEHNRLYWYRQTLGQGPEFLTYFQNEAQLEKSRLLSDRFSAERPKGSFSTLEIQRTEQGDSAMYLCASGPDRLGYGYTFGSGTRLTVV.

The chain employs TRBV27 and TRBJ1-1; 7 nucleotides agree with TRBD1. CDR3 length: 16 amino acids. V dropped 6 bases and J dropped 0; count of bases not matched to a gene: 10. CDR1 MNHEY and CDR2 SMNVEV come from the germline V gene (reference sequence). CDR3: CASSLEGTELNTEAFF. In DNA form, the CDR3 reads TGTGCCAGCAGCCTAGAGGGGACAGAATTGAACACTGAAGCTTTCTTT.

This chain uses TRBV24-1 with TRBJ2-7, with D hard to call. The CDR3 extends over 13 amino acids. Germline-derived CDR1 and CDR2 are KGHDR and SFDVKD. V lost 4 bases and J lost 0, with 6 bases in between. CDR3 nucleotide sequence: TGTGCCACCAGTGAGGCAGGCTCCTACGAGCAGTACTTC. This sequence encodes CATSEAGSYEQYF.

This chain joins TRBV9 and TRBJ1-1; 8 bases are shared with TRBD1. Germline lookup yields CDR1 SGDLS and CDR2 YYNGEE. Trimming took 4 bases from V and 4 from J; bases not matched to a gene: 9. This CDR3 has 15 amino acids. The CDR3 nucleotides are TGTGCCAGCAGCTTACCACAGGGGGTGGTCACTGAAGCTTTCTTT. It yields the protein CASSLPQGVVTEAFF.

V gene TRBV7-2 combines with J gene TRBJ1-6; the D gene is possibly TRBD1 (6 bases). The V gene's germline CDR1 is SGHTA and CDR2 FQGNSA. The CDR3 totals 15 residues. V was shortened by 2 bases and J by 6 bases, with 11 bases between the two germline ends. CDR3: CASSLYGRGNSPLHF. The CDR3 nucleotides read TGTGCCAGCAGCTTATATGGCAGGGGTAATTCACCCCTCCACTTT.

The chain has TRBV7-8 and TRBJ1-1; tentative D call: TRBD1 (6 bases). Germline assignment: CDR1 SGHVS and CDR2 FQNEAQ. V was shortened by 2 bases and J by 3 bases, with 13 bases between the two germline ends. The CDR3 runs to 15 residues. This CDR3 is CASSLQGRKDTEAFF. For the CDR3, the DNA is TGTGCCAGCAGCTTACAGGGGCGAAAGGACACTGAAGCTTTCTTT. The whole variable domain, filled in from reference TRBV7-8 and TRBJ1-1, reads GAGVSQSPRYKVAKRGQDVALRCDPISGHVSLFWYQQALGQGPEFLTYFQNEAQLDKSGLPSDRFFAERPEGSVSTLKIQRTQQEDSAVYLCASSLQGRKDTEAFFGQGTRLTVV.

The chain is built from TRBV6-5 and TRBJ1-5; D call uncertain. V was shortened by 9 bases and J by 0 bases, with 12 bases between the two germline ends. CDR1 and CDR2 (germline): MNHEY, SVGAGI. The CDR3 totals 14 residues. The DNA of the CDR3 is TGTGCCAGTCAAACCGGAGGTAGCAATCAGCCCCAGCATTTT. It is translated as CASQTGGSNQPQHF.